The 13 T cell receptor beta chains given below trace back to one sample, sequenced in a study of T-cell reconstitution after alpha-beta-depleted transplantation in children. Unique molecular identifiers were incorporated when the TCRbeta library was constructed. Using its own MiXCR run on the PCR reads, TCRdb lists one record per CDR3 protein. Among 450,000 to 500,000 distinct CDR3 sequences, 12% were seen once, and the ten largest hold around 6%. Sequences were derived from PBMCs from the stem cell graft donor, sampled from the stem cell graft. These receptors were obtained from a human donor who donated a stem cell graft to a child with combined immunodeficiency.

This clonotype was detected ten times or more. The chain joins TRBV21-1 to TRBJ2-6. TRBV21-1 is assigned pseudogene status. The CDR3 has 12 residues. The DNA for the CDR3 is TGTGCCAGCAGCGCCCACAAGAGTGTCCTGACTTTC. It encodes CASSAHKSVLTF.

The rearrangement uses TRBV4-3 and TRBJ2-3; D assignment may be TRBD1 or TRBD2 (5 bases each). Germline V gene lookup returns CDR1 LGHNA and CDR2 YSLEER. Trimming removed 0 bases from V and 2 bases from J, with 15 bases in between. The CDR3 sequence is 17 residues long. The CDR3, as DNA: TGCGCCAGCAGCCAAGATCGGGACGGCGGCCTCACAGATACGCAGTATTTT. This encodes CASSQDRDGGLTDTQYF.

The genes are TRBV24-1 and TRBJ2-7; D might be TRBD2 (6 bases). From germline, CDR1 is KGHDR and CDR2 SFDVKD. The CDR3 sequence is 14 residues long. Trimming stripped 3 bases from V and 6 bases from J, with 14 bases between. In DNA form, the CDR3 reads TGTGCCACCAGTGATCCGGTTCGGGGGTCCGAGCAGTACTTC. Translation gives CATSDPVRGSEQYF.

The chain carries TRBV20-1 and TRBJ2-1, with D perhaps TRBD1 (6 bases). Germline V gives CDR1 DFQATT, CDR2 SNEGSKA (reference sequence). The CDR3 consists of 13 residues. With 1 base removed from V and 3 bases from J, the gap between germline ends came to 7 bases. CDR3 sequence reads: CSARGRGYNEQFF. The CDR3 DNA reads TGCAGTGCTAGAGGCAGGGGCTACAATGAGCAGTTCTTC.

The chain is built from TRBV7-3 and TRBJ2-5, with D perhaps matching TRBD1 or TRBD2 (5 bases each). V was clipped by 4 bases and J by 3 bases, with 15 bases between them. This CDR3 is 15 amino acids long. Germline V gene data show CDR1 as SGHTA and CDR2 as FQGTGA. In nucleotides, the CDR3 is TGTGCCAGCAGCTCCGCCGGGACCCCCGAAGAGACCCAGTACTTC. Its translation is CASSSAGTPEETQYF.

This clonotype occurred a few times. This chain joins TRBV20-1 and TRBJ1-2; D not resolved. Trimming stripped 0 bases from V and 4 bases from J, with 9 bases between. This CDR3 is built from 13 residues. Per germline, CDR1 DFQATT and CDR2 SNEGSKA (reference sequence). As DNA, the CDR3 is TGCAGTGCTAGAGATCCGAAAGCCTATGGCTACACCTTC. It specifies CSARDPKAYGYTF.

This clonotype showed up just a few times. The chain uses TRBV14 and TRBJ2-1; 14 bases fit TRBD2. Germline V CDR1 and CDR2: SGHDN, FVKESK. The CDR3 is made up of 15 amino acids. The V segment lost 2 bases and the J segment 12 bases; nucleotides outside the gene matches: 6. CDR3 amino acids: CASSQTGLAGEGQFF. The CDR3 DNA sequence: TGTGCCAGCAGCCAAACGGGACTAGCGGGAGAAGGGCAGTTCTTC.

In its sample, this clonotype was seen a few times. V gene TRBV7-8 combines with J gene TRBJ1-6; TRBD1 is a possible D gene (6 bases). Germline CDR1 reads SGHVS; CDR2 reads FQNEAQ. The length of the CDR3 is 17 residues. V lost 2 bases and J 5 bases, leaving 16 bases between the germline ends. Here the CDR3 DNA reads TGTGCCAGCAGCTTAAGGTCACGGCAGGGGCATAATTCACCCCTCCACTTT. Its protein product is CASSLRSRQGHNSPLHF.

The DNA of the CDR3 is TGTGCCAGCAGCCAAAACCGGAGGGGTGAAAAACTGTTTTTT. Amino acid sequence: CASSQNRRGEKLFF. The rearrangement uses TRBV3-1 and TRBJ1-4; D is perhaps TRBD1 (5 bases). V lost 2 bases, J lost 7 bases, and 11 bases lay in between. Germline CDR1 is LGHDT and CDR2 is YNNKEL (reference sequence). This CDR3 comprises 14 residues. Supplemented by reference TRBV3-1 and TRBJ1-4, the full variable domain reads DTAVSQTPKYLVTQMGNDKSIKCEQNLGHDTMYWYKQDSKKFLKIMFSYNNKELIINETVPNRFSPKSPDKAHLNLHINSLELGDSAVYFCASSQNRRGEKLFFGSGTQLSVL.

This clonotype has just a few counts. This chain joins TRBV29-1 and TRBJ2-7; the match to TRBD1 covers 7 bases. The germline V gene encodes CDR1 SQVTM and CDR2 ANQGSEA. The V segment lost 2 bases and the J segment 5 bases; nucleotides outside the gene matches: 6. CDR3 length equals 13 residues. The CDR3 region has the DNA TGCAGCGTTGAAAAGACAGGGTTCCACGAGCAGTACTTC. Its translation: CSVEKTGFHEQYF.

The V and J genes are TRBV20-1 and TRBJ1-2; no clear D gene. Germline CDR1 reads DFQATT; CDR2 reads SNEGSKA (reference sequence). V shed 4 bases and J shed 7 bases, with 10 bases lying between them. This CDR3 contains 11 residues. The CDR3 bases are TGCAGTGCTATACAGAGCTCTGGCTACACCTTC. It is translated as CSAIQSSGYTF.

A word on this clonotype: Lacking the conserved final phenylalanine or tryptophan, this CDR3 likely reflects a read error. CDR3 DNA: TGCGCCAGCAGCCAAGATTCAGGGGGGAGTACAGATACGCAGTATCTT. Protein sequence: CASSQDSGGSTDTQYL. The chain links TRBV4-3 to TRBJ2-3; D is possibly TRBD1 (7 bases). Germline lookup yields CDR1 LGHNA and CDR2 YSLEER. Trimming shortened V by 0 bases and J by 3 bases, and 13 bases separated the two germline ends. This CDR3 spans 16 amino acids.

This clonotype was counted ten times or more. V is TRBV20-1 and J is TRBJ1-1; D may be TRBD1 (5 bases). This CDR3 comprises 13 residues. Between the trimmed V and J ends, which lost 0 bases and 11 bases, there was a span of 16 bases. Germline CDR1 DFQATT, CDR2 SNEGSKA (reference sequence). CDR3 in DNA: TGCAGTGCTAGAGATTTGGGGCGGAGCCTGGCTTTCTTT. Residues: CSARDLGRSLAFF.